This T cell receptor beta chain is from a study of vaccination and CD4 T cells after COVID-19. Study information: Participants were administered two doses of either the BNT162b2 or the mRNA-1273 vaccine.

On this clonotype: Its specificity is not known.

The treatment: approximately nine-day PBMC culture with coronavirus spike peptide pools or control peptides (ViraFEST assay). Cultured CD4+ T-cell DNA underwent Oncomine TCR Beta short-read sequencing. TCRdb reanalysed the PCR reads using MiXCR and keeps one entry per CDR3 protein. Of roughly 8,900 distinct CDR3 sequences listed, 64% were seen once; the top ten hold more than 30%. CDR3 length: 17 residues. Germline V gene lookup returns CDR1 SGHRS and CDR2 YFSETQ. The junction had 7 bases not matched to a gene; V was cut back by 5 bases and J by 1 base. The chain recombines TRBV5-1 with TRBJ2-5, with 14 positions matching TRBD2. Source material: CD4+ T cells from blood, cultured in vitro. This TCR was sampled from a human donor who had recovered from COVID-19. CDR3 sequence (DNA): TGCGCCAGCAGAAATAGGACTAGCGGGGGGACCCAAGAGACCCAGTACTTC. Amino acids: CASRNRTSGGTQETQYF.